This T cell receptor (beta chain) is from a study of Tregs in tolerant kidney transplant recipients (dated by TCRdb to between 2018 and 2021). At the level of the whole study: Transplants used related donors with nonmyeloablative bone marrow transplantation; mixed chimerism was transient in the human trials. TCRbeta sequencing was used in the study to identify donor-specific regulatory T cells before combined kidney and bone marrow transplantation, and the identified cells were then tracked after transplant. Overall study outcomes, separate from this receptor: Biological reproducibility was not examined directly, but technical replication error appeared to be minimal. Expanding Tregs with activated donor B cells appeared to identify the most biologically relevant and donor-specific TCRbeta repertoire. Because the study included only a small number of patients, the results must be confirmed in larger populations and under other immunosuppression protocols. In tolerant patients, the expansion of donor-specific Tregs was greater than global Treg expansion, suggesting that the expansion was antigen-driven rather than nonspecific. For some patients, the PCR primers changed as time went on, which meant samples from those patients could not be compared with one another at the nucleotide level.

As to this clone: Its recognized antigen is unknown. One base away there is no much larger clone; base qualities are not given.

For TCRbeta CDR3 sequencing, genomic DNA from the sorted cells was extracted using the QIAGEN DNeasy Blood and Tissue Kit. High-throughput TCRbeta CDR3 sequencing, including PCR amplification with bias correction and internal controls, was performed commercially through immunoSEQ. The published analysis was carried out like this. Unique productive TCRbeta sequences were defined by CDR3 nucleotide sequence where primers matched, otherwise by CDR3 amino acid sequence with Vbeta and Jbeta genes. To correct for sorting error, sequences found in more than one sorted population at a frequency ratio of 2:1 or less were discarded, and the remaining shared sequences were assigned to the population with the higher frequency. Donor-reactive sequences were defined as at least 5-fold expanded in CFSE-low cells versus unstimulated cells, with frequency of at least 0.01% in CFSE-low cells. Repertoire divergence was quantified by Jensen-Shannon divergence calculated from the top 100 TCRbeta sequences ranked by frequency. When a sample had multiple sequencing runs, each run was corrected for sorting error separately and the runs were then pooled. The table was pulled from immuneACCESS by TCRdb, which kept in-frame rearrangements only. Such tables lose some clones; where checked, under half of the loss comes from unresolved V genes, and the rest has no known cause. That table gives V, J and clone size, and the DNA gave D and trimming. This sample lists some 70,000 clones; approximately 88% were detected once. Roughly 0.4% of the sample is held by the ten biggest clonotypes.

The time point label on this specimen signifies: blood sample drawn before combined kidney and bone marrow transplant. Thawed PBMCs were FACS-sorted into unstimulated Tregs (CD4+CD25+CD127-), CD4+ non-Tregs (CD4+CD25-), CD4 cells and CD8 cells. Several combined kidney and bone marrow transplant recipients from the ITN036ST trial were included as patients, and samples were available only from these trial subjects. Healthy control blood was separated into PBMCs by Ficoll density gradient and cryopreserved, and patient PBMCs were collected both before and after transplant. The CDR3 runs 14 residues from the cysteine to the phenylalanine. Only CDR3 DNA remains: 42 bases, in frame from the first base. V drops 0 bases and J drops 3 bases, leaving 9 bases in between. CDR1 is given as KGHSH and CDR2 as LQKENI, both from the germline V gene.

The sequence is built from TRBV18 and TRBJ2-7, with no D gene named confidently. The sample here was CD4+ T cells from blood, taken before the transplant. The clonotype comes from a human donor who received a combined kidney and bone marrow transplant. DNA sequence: TGTGCCAGCTCACCACCGGGCAGCCGCTACGAGCAGTACTTC. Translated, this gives CASSPPGSRYEQYF.